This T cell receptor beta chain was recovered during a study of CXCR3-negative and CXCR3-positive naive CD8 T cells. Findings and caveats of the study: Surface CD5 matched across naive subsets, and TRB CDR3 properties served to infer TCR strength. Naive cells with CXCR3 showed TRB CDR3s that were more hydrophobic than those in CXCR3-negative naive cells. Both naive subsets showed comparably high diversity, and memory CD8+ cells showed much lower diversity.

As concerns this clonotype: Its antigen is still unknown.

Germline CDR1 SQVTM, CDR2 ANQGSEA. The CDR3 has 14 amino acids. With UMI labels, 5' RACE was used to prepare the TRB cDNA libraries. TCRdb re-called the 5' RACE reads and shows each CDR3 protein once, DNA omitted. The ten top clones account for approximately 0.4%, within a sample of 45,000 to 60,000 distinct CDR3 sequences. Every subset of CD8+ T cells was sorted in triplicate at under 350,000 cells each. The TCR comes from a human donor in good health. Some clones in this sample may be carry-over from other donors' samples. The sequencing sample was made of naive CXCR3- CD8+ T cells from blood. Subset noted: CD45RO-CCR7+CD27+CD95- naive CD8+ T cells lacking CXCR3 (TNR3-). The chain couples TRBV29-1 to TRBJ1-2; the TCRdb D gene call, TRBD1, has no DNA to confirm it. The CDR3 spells CSEVTGLDTFGYTF.